This T cell receptor (beta chain) originates from a study of cytomegalovirus exposure and HLA in healthy donors. 60 Vbeta and 13 Jbeta primers were used in PCR. Repertoires were generated with immunoSEQ multiplex PCR, while TCRdb's copy carries only in-frame clones and drops some. The repertoire holds roughly 43,000 clones, with around 62% as singletons. As regards this clone: Its specificity is not known.

General observations from the study: Later analysis suggested links between common viral pathogens and several top significant clusters.

The V and J ends lost 2 bases and 5 bases respectively, with 10 bases between them. Germline CDR1 MNHNY, CDR2 SVGAGI (reference sequence). This CDR3 comprises 14 residues. The J gene is TRBJ2-1, the V gene TRBV6-6; D unclear. Source material: PBMCs. The clonotype comes from a human donor in good health. Written as DNA, the CDR3 is TGTGCCAGCAGTTACCGGCCAGCGAACAATGAGCAGTTCTTC. Encoded protein: CASSYRPANNEQFF.